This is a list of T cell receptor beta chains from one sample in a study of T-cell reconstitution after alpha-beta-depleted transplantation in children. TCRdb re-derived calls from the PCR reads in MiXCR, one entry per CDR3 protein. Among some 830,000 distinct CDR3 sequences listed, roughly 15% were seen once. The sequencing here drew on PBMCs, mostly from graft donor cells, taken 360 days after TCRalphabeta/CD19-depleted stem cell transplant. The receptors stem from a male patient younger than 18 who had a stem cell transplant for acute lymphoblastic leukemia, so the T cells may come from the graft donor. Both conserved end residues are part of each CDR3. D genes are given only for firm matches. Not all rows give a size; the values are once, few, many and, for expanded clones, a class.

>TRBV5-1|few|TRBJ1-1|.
CASSFIGLNTEAFF
TGCGCCAGCAGCTTCATAGGCCTGAACACTGAAGCTTTCTTT
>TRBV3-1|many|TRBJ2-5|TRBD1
CASSQGGTGSETQYF
TGTGCCAGCAGCCAAGGAGGGACAGGGTCAGAGACCCAGTACTTC
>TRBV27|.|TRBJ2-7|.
CASRKQGLGEQYF
TGTGCCAGCAGGAAACAGGGACTTGGCGAGCAGTACTTC
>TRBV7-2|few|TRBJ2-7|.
CASSLVGGLLYEQYF
TGTGCCAGCAGCTTAGTGGGTGGTCTCCTTTACGAGCAGTACTTC
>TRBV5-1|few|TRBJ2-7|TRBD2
CASSSSGLAGAGEQYF
TGCGCCAGCTCCTCTTCAGGACTAGCGGGAGCAGGGGAGCAGTACTTC
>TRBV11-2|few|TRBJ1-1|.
CASSLWGDTEAFF
TGTGCCAGCAGCTTATGGGGAGACACTGAAGCTTTCTTT
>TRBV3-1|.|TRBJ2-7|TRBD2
CASSQGGGSFLYEQYF
TGTGCCAGCAGCCAAGGAGGCGGGAGTTTCCTCTACGAGCAGTACTTC
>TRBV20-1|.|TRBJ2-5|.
CSARDRKRAQETQYF
TGCAGTGCTAGAGATCGAAAGCGCGCCCAAGAGACCCAGTACTTC
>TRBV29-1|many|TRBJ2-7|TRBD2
CSVELAGYEQYF
TGCAGCGTTGAACTAGCGGGGTACGAGCAGTACTTC
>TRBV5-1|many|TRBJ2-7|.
CASSLVGSSYEQYF
TGCGCCAGCAGCTTGGTTGGCAGCTCCTACGAGCAGTACTTC
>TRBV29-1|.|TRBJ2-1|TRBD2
CSALGLAGYNEQFF
TGCAGCGCCCTGGGCCTAGCGGGATACAATGAGCAGTTCTTC
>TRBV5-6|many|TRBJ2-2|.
CASSTPWSANTGELFF
TGTGCCAGCAGTACCCCATGGTCCGCGAACACCGGGGAGCTGTTTTTT
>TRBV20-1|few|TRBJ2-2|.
CSARVQGSNTGELFF
TGCAGTGCTAGAGTCCAGGGTAGTAACACCGGGGAGCTGTTTTTT
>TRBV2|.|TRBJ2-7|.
CASWDSGGYEQYF
TGTGCCAGCTGGGACTCCGGGGGCTACGAGCAGTACTTC
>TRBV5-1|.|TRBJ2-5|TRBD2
CASSLAPAGGVETQYF
TGCGCCAGCAGCTTGGCCCCTGCGGGGGGGGTAGAGACCCAGTACTTC
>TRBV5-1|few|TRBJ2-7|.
CASSLYPRGRPPYEQYF
TGCGCCAGCAGCTTGTATCCCAGGGGGAGGCCTCCCTACGAGCAGTACTTC
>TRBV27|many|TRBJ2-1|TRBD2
CASRLAGVPGYNEQFF
TGTGCCAGCAGACTAGCGGGAGTGCCGGGTTACAATGAGCAGTTCTTC
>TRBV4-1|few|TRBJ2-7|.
CASSQVGGAGGYEQYF
TGCGCCAGCAGTCAAGTTGGAGGGGCCGGGGGTTACGAGCAGTACTTC
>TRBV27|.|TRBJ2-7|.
CASSLSPVSSSYEQYF
TGTGCCAGCAGTTTATCCCCGGTATCAAGCTCCTACGAGCAGTACTTC
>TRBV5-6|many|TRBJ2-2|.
CASSFQSTGELFF
TGTGCCAGCAGCTTTCAGTCCACCGGGGAGCTGTTTTTT
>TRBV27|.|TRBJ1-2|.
CASSARDSPSGGYTF
TGTGCCAGCAGTGCCCGCGACAGTCCCAGCGGTGGCTACACCTTC
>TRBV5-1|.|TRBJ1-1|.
CASRDHAGWTEAFF
TGCGCCAGCAGGGATCATGCGGGATGGACTGAAGCTTTCTTT
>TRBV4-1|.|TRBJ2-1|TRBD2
CASSRDYAHNEQFF
TGCGCCAGCAGCCGGGACTATGCCCACAATGAGCAGTTCTTC
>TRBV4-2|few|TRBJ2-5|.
CASSQVKDPKETQYF
TGTGCCAGCAGCCAAGTGAAGGACCCCAAAGAGACCCAGTACTTC
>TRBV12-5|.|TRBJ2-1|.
CASVGNSNEQFF
TGTGCTAGTGTAGGGAACAGCAATGAGCAGTTCTTC
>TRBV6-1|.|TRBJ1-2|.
CASRWDTAGGYTF
TGTGCCAGCAGATGGGACACGGCGGGTGGCTACACCTTC
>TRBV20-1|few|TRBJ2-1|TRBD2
CSAAATSGPYNEQFF
TGCAGTGCCGCGGCGACTAGCGGGCCCTACAATGAGCAGTTCTTC
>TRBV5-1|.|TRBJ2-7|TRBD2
CASSGAGAVWYF
TGCGCCAGCAGTGGAGCGGGAGCTGTGTGGTACTTC
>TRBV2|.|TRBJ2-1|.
CASSEARNRYNEQFF
TGTGCCAGCAGTGAAGCGCGGAATCGCTACAATGAGCAGTTCTTC
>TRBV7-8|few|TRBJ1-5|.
CASSPRRTNQPQHF
TGTGCCAGCAGCCCCAGACGTACCAATCAGCCCCAGCATTTT
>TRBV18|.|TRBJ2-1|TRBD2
CASSPLISGSVYNEQFF
TGTGCCAGCTCACCCTTGATTAGCGGGAGTGTCTACAATGAGCAGTTCTTC
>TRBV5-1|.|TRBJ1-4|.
CASSFQGINEKLFF
TGCGCCAGCAGCTTCCAGGGGATTAATGAAAAACTGTTTTTT
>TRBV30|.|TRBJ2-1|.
CAWSGGNEQFF
TGTGCCTGGAGTGGGGGGAACGAGCAGTTCTTC
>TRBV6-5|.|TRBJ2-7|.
CASSYRTGNYEQYF
TGTGCCAGCAGTTACAGAACAGGAAACTACGAGCAGTACTTC
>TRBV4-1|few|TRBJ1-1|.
CASSQTREGGTEAFF
TGCGCCAGCAGCCAGACTCGGGAAGGGGGGACTGAAGCTTTCTTT
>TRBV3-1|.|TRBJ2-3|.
CASSQVNRAGHTDTQYF
TGTGCCAGCAGCCAAGTTAACAGGGCGGGTCACACAGATACGCAGTATTTT
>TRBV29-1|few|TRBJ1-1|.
CSVAWASKGTEAFF
TGCAGCGTTGCATGGGCGTCGAAGGGCACTGAAGCTTTCTTT
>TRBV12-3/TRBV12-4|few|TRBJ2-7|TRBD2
CASSLRSGRPYEQYF
TGTGCCAGCAGTTTACGTAGCGGGAGACCCTACGAGCAGTACTTC
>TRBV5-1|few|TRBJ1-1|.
CASSWGGAMNTEAFF
TGCGCCAGCAGCTGGGGAGGGGCTATGAACACTGAAGCTTTCTTT
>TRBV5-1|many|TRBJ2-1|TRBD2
CASSPRLAAYNEQFF
TGCGCCAGCAGCCCACGACTAGCGGCTTACAATGAGCAGTTCTTC
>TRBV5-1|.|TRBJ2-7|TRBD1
CASSSAGQGGVRSYEQYF
TGCGCCAGCAGCTCAGCGGGACAGGGGGGCGTAAGGTCCTACGAGCAGTACTTC
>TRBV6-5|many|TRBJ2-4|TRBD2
CASSYSGTSRGIQYF
TGTGCCAGCAGTTACTCAGGGACTAGCCGGGGCATTCAGTACTTC
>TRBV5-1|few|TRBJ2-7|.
CASSLDVGLGIYEQYF
TGCGCCAGCAGCTTGGATGTGGGTCTAGGTATCTACGAGCAGTACTTC
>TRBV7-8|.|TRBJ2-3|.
CASSPSRVWEKGDTQYF
TGTGCCAGCAGTCCCTCCCGAGTGTGGGAGAAGGGAGATACGCAGTATTTT
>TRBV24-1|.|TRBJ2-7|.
CATSDSSGSSSYEQYF
TGTGCCACCAGTGATTCGTCGGGCTCCTCCTCCTACGAGCAGTACTTC
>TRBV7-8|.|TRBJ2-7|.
CASRGRGRGKSYEQYF
TGTGCCAGCAGAGGCCGGGGCAGGGGAAAAAGCTACGAGCAGTACTTC
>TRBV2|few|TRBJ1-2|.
CASPQGIMTTF
TGTGCCAGCCCTCAGGGGATAATGACCACCTTC
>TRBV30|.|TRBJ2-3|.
CAWSVLGSSTDTQYF
TGTGCCTGGAGTGTATTAGGGTCTAGCACAGATACGCAGTATTTT
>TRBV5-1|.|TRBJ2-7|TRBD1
CASSTPGQQTYEQYF
TGCGCCAGCAGCACTCCGGGACAGCAAACCTACGAGCAGTACTTC
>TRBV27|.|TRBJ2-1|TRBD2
CASRGGRGVNYNEQFF
TGTGCCAGCAGAGGGGGGCGGGGGGTTAACTACAATGAGCAGTTCTTC
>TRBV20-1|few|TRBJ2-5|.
CSARDPSGETQYF
TGCAGTGCTAGAGACCCTAGTGGAGAGACCCAGTACTTC
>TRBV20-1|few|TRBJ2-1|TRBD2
CSARAERGNEQFF
TGCAGTGCTAGAGCAGAGCGGGGGAATGAGCAGTTCTTC
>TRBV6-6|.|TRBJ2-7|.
CASNPGGYEQYF
TGTGCCAGCAACCCAGGGGGGTACGAGCAGTACTTC